This paragraph covers one TCR beta chain sequence. Its specificity is not known. This record comes from a study of monozygotic twins with inflammatory bowel disease. Phlebotomy per donor yielded a single 2.5 ml blood sample. A 6-nucleotide sample barcode was carried by the UMIs, which template switching added. For each CDR3 protein, TCRdb gives one entry from its re-call of the 5' RACE reads, without DNA. This table holds some 400,000 distinct CDR3 sequences. Per germline, CDR1 LGHDT and CDR2 YNNKEL (reference sequence). CDR3 length: 15 amino acids. General observations from the study: Subtypes among T cells remained indistinguishable.

The chain links TRBV3-1 to TRBJ2-4. This TCR derives from a human donor with ulcerative colitis or Crohn's disease, or a healthy co-twin of an affected twin (not recorded which). The sample taken for sequencing was blood. The CDR3 loop reads CASSQGLIAKNIQYF.